The 28 T cell receptor beta chains below come from one sample, sequenced in a study of control samples from healthy donors and cancer patients. Profiling relied on immunoSEQ multiplex PCR, and the TCRdb table lists in-frame clones only, not all of them. The sample lists a few hundred thousand clones, 90% occurring once. The sample taken for sequencing was PBMCs. Receptors originate from a man between 40 and 49 years old with head and neck cancer.

The rearrangement joins TRBV5-4 to TRBJ2-7, with 7 nucleotides matching TRBD1. The CDR3 length is 16 residues. V shed 4 bases and J 4 bases; nucleotides not matched to a gene: 14. Looked up from germline, CDR1 is SGHNT and CDR2 is YYREEE (reference sequence). The CDR3 coding sequence is TGTGCCAGCAGCCGACGACCTCCGACAGGGTCTTACGAGCAGTACTTC. Amino acids: CASSRRPPTGSYEQYF. Full variable domain (rest looked up from reference TRBV5-4 and TRBJ2-7): ETGVTQSPTHLIKTRGQQVTLRCSSQSGHNTVSWYQQALGQGPQFIFQYYREEENGRGNFPPRFSGLQFPNYSSELNVNALELDDSALYLCASSRRPPTGSYEQYFGPGTRLTVT.

The CDR3 DNA follows: TGTGCCAGCAGTTACAGGAGTCCCTACGAGCAGTACTTC. This translates into CASSYRSPYEQYF. The chain is built from TRBV6-2 or TRBV6-3 and TRBJ2-7; no clear D gene. The CDR3 contains 13 residues. Looked up from germline, CDR1 is MNHEY and CDR2 is SVGEGT. Trimming took off 2 bases at V and 2 bases at J, with 7 bases between the two ends.

The chain couples TRBV7-9 to TRBJ1-2; D is unclear. The CDR3 extends over 16 amino acids. Looked up from germline, CDR1 is SEHNR and CDR2 is FQNEAQ (reference sequence). Trimming stripped 2 bases from V and 3 bases from J, with 16 bases between. The CDR3 nucleotides are TGTGCCAGCAGCTTAATCCTCCGGGGTGCGGACTATGGCTACACCTTC. Its protein product is CASSLILRGADYGYTF.

The CDR3 here is CASSLQVTGELFF. In DNA, the CDR3 is TGTGCCAGTAGTCTGCAAGTCACCGGGGAGCTGTTTTTT. The genes are TRBV19 and TRBJ2-2; no reliable D call. Trimming pared 5 bases from V and 4 bases from J, leaving 8 bases between. The germline gives CDR1 LNHDA, CDR2 SQIVND (reference sequence). The CDR3 sequence is 13 residues long. Variable domain in full (rest from reference TRBV19 and TRBJ2-2): DGGITQSPKYLFRKEGQNVTLSCEQNLNHDAMYWYRQDPGQGLRLIYYSQIVNDFQKGDIAEGYSVSREKKESFPLTVTSAQKNPTAFYLCASSLQVTGELFFGEGSRLTVL.

This rearrangement joins TRBV18 to TRBJ1-5; D remains unclear. From germline, CDR1 is KGHSH and CDR2 LQKENI. The CDR3 spans 15 residues. The V and J ends lost 2 bases and 3 bases respectively, with 11 bases between them. CDR3 region: CASSPFGASNQPQHF. Here the CDR3 DNA reads TGTGCCAGCTCACCATTTGGCGCGTCCAATCAGCCCCAGCATTTT. The full variable domain, completed using reference TRBV18 and TRBJ1-5, is NAGVMQNPRHLVRRRGQEARLRCSPMKGHSHVYWYRQLPEEGLKFMVYLQKENIIDESGMPKERFSAEFPKEGPSILRIQQVVRGDSAAYFCASSPFGASNQPQHFGDGTRLSIL.

This chain connects TRBV6-1 to TRBJ2-3, with 8 bases fitting TRBD2. The germline V gene encodes CDR1 MNHNS and CDR2 SASEGT. The CDR3 is made up of 15 amino acids. With 3 bases clipped from V and 1 base from J, the junction kept 3 bases outside the gene matches. The CDR3 nucleotides are TGTGCCAGCAGTGAGAGGCGGGGGGGCACAGATACGCAGTATTTT. It codes for CASSERRGGTDTQYF.

This clone was seen a few times. The rearrangement links TRBV7-9 to TRBJ1-5; no clear D. V dropped 7 bases and J dropped 6 bases, with 10 bases sitting between them. The CDR3 is made up of 12 amino acids. Germline assignment: CDR1 SEHNR and CDR2 FQNEAQ (reference sequence). CDR3 sequence reads: CASTRPGQPQHF. In DNA form, the CDR3 reads TGTGCCAGCACCCGCCCGGGTCAGCCCCAGCATTTT.

The rearrangement links TRBV11-2 to TRBJ2-7; D uncertain. CDR3 length: 12 residues. The germline V gene has CDR1 SGHAT and CDR2 FQNNGV. The V and J ends lost 3 bases and 6 bases respectively, with 9 bases between them. Here the CDR3 DNA reads TGTGCCAGCAGCTTGCTATTTCCCGAGCAGTACTTC. Encoded protein: CASSLLFPEQYF.

CDR3 nucleotide sequence: TGTGCCAGCAGCTTCTTGGCCGTGGGGAGCACAGATACGCAGTATTTT. Protein product: CASSFLAVGSTDTQYF. The chain links TRBV13 to TRBJ2-3; no clear D gene. Per the germline V gene, CDR1 is PRHDT and CDR2 is FYEKMQ (reference sequence). The CDR3 runs to 16 residues. The V end lost 3 bases, the J end lost 0 bases, and 13 bases lay between the germline ends.

The rearrangement uses TRBV6-2 or TRBV6-3 and TRBJ2-2; 12 bases are shared with TRBD2. With V trimmed by 6 bases and J by 4 bases, 6 bases remained unmatched. Germline CDR1 reads MNHEY; CDR2 reads SVGEGT. CDR3 length: 16 amino acids. CDR3: CASSTSGGQGTGELFF. The CDR3 DNA reads as TGTGCCAGCAGCACTAGCGGGGGGCAGGGCACCGGGGAGCTGTTTTTT.

This clone was counted a few times. The chain uses TRBV5-1 and TRBJ1-1; no firm D call. Germline CDR1 and CDR2: SGHRS and YFSETQ. V lost 4 bases and J 1 base, leaving 11 bases between the germline ends. CDR3 size: 14 residues. The chain's CDR3 is CASSHGRTNTEAFF. The CDR3, as DNA: TGCGCCAGCAGCCACGGACGGACGAACACTGAAGCTTTCTTT. Full variable domain (rest looked up from reference TRBV5-1 and TRBJ1-1): KAGVTQTPRYLIKTRGQQVTLSCSPISGHRSVSWYQQTPGQGLQFLFEYFSETQRNKGNFPGRFSGRQFSNSRSEMNVSTLELGDSALYLCASSHGRTNTEAFFGQGTRLTVV.

As to this clone: One end of the junction varies from germline; a read error may be responsible. The V call is TRBV7-2, the J call TRBJ2-1, with a possible D match to TRBD2 (5 bases). The CDR3 sequence is 16 residues long. Per the germline V gene, CDR1 is SGHTA and CDR2 is FQGNSA. This CDR3 is CASSLRTFSYYDEQFF. In DNA form, the CDR3 reads TGTGCCAGCAGCTTAAGGACTTTTTCCTACTACGATGAGCAGTTCTTC.

The J gene is TRBJ2-7, the V gene TRBV3-1 (or the pseudogene TRBV3-2); 7 positions match TRBD2. CDR1 is LGHDT and CDR2 is YNNKEL in the germline V gene (reference sequence). Trimming at V came to 4 bases and at J to 1 base, leaving 7 bases not matched to a gene. The CDR3 is 15 amino acids. CDR3 coding DNA: TGTGCCAGCAGCCCAGCGGCCGGGGGGTCCTACGAGCAGTACTTC. Translated, it gives CASSPAAGGSYEQYF.

V is TRBV19 and J is TRBJ1-1, with D perhaps matching TRBD1 (6 bases). V lost 3 bases to trimming and J lost 11 bases, with 19 bases between them. The germline CDR1 and CDR2 sequences are LNHDA and SQIVND (reference sequence). The CDR3 contains 14 residues. The CDR3 region has the DNA TGTGCCAGTAGTATTACCAGGGGCGGAGAAAATGCTTTCTTT. As protein: CASSITRGGENAFF.

This chain joins TRBV14 and TRBJ2-7; TRBD2 might be the D (5 bases). Germline loops: CDR1 SGHDN, CDR2 FVKESK. The CDR3 sequence is 14 residues long. Trimming removed 3 bases at V and 7 bases at J, with 16 bases between. CDR3: CASSQLAGPGEQYF. The CDR3 DNA follows: TGTGCCAGCAGCCAGCTCGCTGGGCCGGGGGAGCAGTACTTC.

The chain links TRBV24-1 to TRBJ2-1; possible D gene TRBD1, 6 bases. V lost 3 bases, J lost 2 bases, and 16 bases lay in between. CDR1 and CDR2 (germline): KGHDR, SFDVKD. CDR3 length: 17 amino acids. For the CDR3, the DNA is TGTGCCACCAGTGATGCTACAGGGAGCCTCCCCTACAATGAGCAGTTCTTC. Protein: CATSDATGSLPYNEQFF.

The rearrangement joins TRBV18 to TRBJ1-1, with D hard to call. This CDR3 region has 14 residues. CDR1 is KGHSH, CDR2 LQKENI, per germline. V was clipped by 3 bases and J by 1 base, with 9 bases between them. CDR3 sequence reads: CASSPYIENTEAFF. CDR3 DNA: TGTGCCAGCTCACCCTATATTGAGAACACTGAAGCTTTCTTT.

V and J are TRBV4-3 and TRBJ1-4; D gene uncertain. V shed 0 bases and J shed 0 bases, with 5 bases lying between them. Germline V gene data show CDR1 as LGHNA and CDR2 as YSLEER. The CDR3 is 15 amino acids. CDR3 loop: CASSQDDATNEKLFF. The CDR3 nucleotides are TGCGCCAGCAGCCAAGATGATGCAACTAATGAAAAACTGTTTTTT.

This clone occurred once. This chain connects TRBV15 to TRBJ1-1; D gene ambiguous. The CDR3 length is 13 residues. CDR1 and CDR2 from the germline V gene are LNHNV and YYDKDF (reference sequence). Deletions cut 8 bases from V and 6 bases from J, with 16 bases between. CDR3 region: CATGPPGAPEAFF. As DNA, the CDR3 is TGTGCCACCGGACCCCCGGGTGCCCCTGAAGCTTTCTTT. The variable domain in full, with the rest retrieved from reference TRBV15 and TRBJ1-1, is DAMVIQNPRYQVTQFGKPVTLSCSQTLNHNVMYWYQQKSSQAPKLLFHYYDKDFNNEADTPDNFQSRRPNTSFCFLDIRSPGLGDTAMYLCATGPPGAPEAFFGQGTRLTVV.

The gene calls are TRBV7-2 and TRBJ2-7; D might be TRBD1 (6 bases). Germline CDR1 is SGHTA and CDR2 is FQGNSA. There are 14 residues in the CDR3. V lost 6 bases, J lost 3 bases, and 15 bases lay in between. CDR3 region: CASSVGRGGYEQYF. Here the CDR3 DNA reads TGTGCCAGCAGTGTTGGCAGGGGCGGCTACGAGCAGTACTTC.

The V and J genes are TRBV30 and TRBJ1-2, with D possibly being TRBD1 (5 bases). Trimming stripped 5 bases from V and 4 bases from J, with 11 bases between. This CDR3 spans 12 amino acids. From germline, CDR1 is GTSNPN and CDR2 SVGIG (reference sequence). CDR3 sequence: CAWVTGRYGYTF. The CDR3 bases are TGTGCCTGGGTAACGGGACGCTATGGCTACACCTTC.

This clone was found once. V gene TRBV6-6 combines with J gene TRBJ2-1; D unclear. V was cut by 8 bases and J by 6 bases, with 8 bases left in between. The CDR3 sequence is 11 residues long. Per the germline V gene, CDR1 is MNHNY and CDR2 is SVGAGI (reference sequence). CDR3 sequence (DNA): TGTGCCAGCTGCGGTAGCAATGAGCAGTTCTTC. Protein: CASCGSNEQFF.

This rearrangement joins TRBV28 to TRBJ2-3, with 7 bases fitting TRBD1. The CDR3 runs to 15 residues. The V gene's germline CDR1 is MDHEN and CDR2 SYDVKM. The J segment lost 0 bases and the V segment lost 6 bases, leaving 6 bases of the junction unmatched. The CDR3 DNA is TGTGCCAGCAGCGTGACAGGGAGTAGCACAGATACGCAGTATTTT. Amino acid sequence: CASSVTGSSTDTQYF. Full variable domain (remainder filled in from reference TRBV28 and TRBJ2-3): DVKVTQSSRYLVKRTGEKVFLECVQDMDHENMFWYRQDPGLGLRLIYFSYDVKMKEKGDIPEGYSVSREKKERFSLILESASTNQTSMYLCASSVTGSSTDTQYFGPGTRLTVL.

For this clone: At one end, the junction sequence differs from germline, possibly due to a read error. The rearrangement joins TRBV2 to TRBJ1-5; no clear D. The CDR3 totals 15 residues. The germline V gene encodes CDR1 SNHLY and CDR2 FYNNEI. CDR3: CATSPDGELYQPQHF. The CDR3 region has the DNA TGTGCCACCAGTCCCGATGGGGAGTTATATCAGCCCCAGCATTTT. Using reference TRBV2 and TRBJ1-5 for the parts outside the CDR3, the full variable domain is EPEVTQTPSHQVTQMGQEVILRCVPISNHLYFYWYRQILGQKVEFLVSFYNNEISEKSEIFDDQFSVERPDGSNFTLKIRSTKLEDSAMYFCATSPDGELYQPQHFGDGTRLSIL.

V usage is TRBV5-1 and J usage is TRBJ1-1, with D possibly being TRBD1 (6 bases). In germline, CDR1 is SGHRS, CDR2 YFSETQ. V was cut by 0 bases and J by 0 bases, with 12 bases left in between. CDR3 size: 16 residues. The CDR3, as DNA: TGCGCCAGCAGCTTGGGGCAGGGGACCCTGAACACTGAAGCTTTCTTT. Translated: CASSLGQGTLNTEAFF.

V and J are TRBV27 and TRBJ2-2; no clear D gene. Trimming cost V 3 bases and J 7 bases, with 6 bases left between them. The germline V gene has CDR1 MNHEY and CDR2 SMNVEV (reference sequence). The CDR3 has 12 amino acids. CDR3 sequence: CASSLLNGELFF. The CDR3 bases are TGTGCCAGCAGTTTGTTAAACGGGGAGCTGTTTTTT.

The V and J genes are TRBV5-1 and TRBJ2-5; 11 bases agree with TRBD2. Looked up from germline, CDR1 is SGHRS and CDR2 is YFSETQ. CDR3 length: 15 residues. V trimming: 4 bases; J trimming: 1 base; junction bases outside the gene matches: 3. CDR3: CASSPGTSGQETQYF. The DNA for the CDR3 is TGCGCCAGCAGCCCCGGGACTAGCGGCCAAGAGACCCAGTACTTC. The full variable domain, its missing parts supplied by reference TRBV5-1 and TRBJ2-5, is KAGVTQTPRYLIKTRGQQVTLSCSPISGHRSVSWYQQTPGQGLQFLFEYFSETQRNKGNFPGRFSGRQFSNSRSEMNVSTLELGDSALYLCASSPGTSGQETQYFGPGTRLLVL.

The gene calls are TRBV28 and TRBJ1-4; 7 bases line up with TRBD1. The V segment lost 5 bases and the J segment 5 bases; nucleotides outside the gene matches: 5. This CDR3 is 14 amino acids long. Germline V gene lookup returns CDR1 MDHEN and CDR2 SYDVKM. In DNA, the CDR3 is TGTGCCAGCAGTGCTGGACAGGTGAATGAAAAACTGTTTTTT. Protein: CASSAGQVNEKLFF. Full variable domain (rest looked up from reference TRBV28 and TRBJ1-4): DVKVTQSSRYLVKRTGEKVFLECVQDMDHENMFWYRQDPGLGLRLIYFSYDVKMKEKGDIPEGYSVSREKKERFSLILESASTNQTSMYLCASSAGQVNEKLFFGSGTQLSVL.